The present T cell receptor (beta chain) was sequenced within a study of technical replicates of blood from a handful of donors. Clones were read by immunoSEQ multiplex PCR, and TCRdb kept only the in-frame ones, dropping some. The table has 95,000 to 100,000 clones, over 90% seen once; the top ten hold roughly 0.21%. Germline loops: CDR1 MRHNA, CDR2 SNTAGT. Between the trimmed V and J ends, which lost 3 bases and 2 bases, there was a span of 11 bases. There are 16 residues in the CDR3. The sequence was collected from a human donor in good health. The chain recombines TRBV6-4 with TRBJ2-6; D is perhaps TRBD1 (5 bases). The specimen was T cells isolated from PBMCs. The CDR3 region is CASSEQGSPGANVLTF. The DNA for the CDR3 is TGTGCCAGCAGTGAGCAGGGATCCCCTGGGGCCAACGTCCTGACTTTC.